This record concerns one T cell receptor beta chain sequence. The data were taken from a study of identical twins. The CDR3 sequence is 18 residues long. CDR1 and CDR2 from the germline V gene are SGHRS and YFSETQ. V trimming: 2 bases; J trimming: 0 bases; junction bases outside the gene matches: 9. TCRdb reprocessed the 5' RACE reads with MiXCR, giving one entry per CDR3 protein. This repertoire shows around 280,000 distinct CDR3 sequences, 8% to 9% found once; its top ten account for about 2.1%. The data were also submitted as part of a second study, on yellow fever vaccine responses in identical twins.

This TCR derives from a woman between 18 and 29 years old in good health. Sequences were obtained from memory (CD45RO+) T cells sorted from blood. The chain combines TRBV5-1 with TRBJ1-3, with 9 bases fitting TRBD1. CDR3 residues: CASSFGETGGNSGNTIYF. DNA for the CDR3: TGCGCCAGCAGCTTCGGTGAAACAGGGGGCAACTCTGGAAACACCATATATTTT.